The clone carrying this T cell receptor (beta chain) has a handful of counts. The CDR3 extends over 11 amino acids. V lost 4 bases and J lost 8, with 6 bases in between. In germline, CDR1 is ENHRY, CDR2 SYGVKD. The data were taken from a study of shared clonotypes between healthy human individuals. Assay: immunoSEQ multiplex PCR; the TCRdb copy retains only in-frame clones and omits some. Counted here are hundreds of thousands of clones, less than 80% occurring once; the ten biggest clones make up approximately 1.8%. Sequenced material: memory CD4+ T cells sorted from blood. The subset: CD45RA-negative fraction. This receptor was identified in a young woman in good health. This chain uses TRBV10-3 with TRBJ2-1; D is uncertain. The CDR3 here is CAISGSDEQFF. CDR3 bases: TGTGCCATCAGTGGGAGCGATGAGCAGTTCTTC.